These 23 T cell receptor beta chains share one sample of origin, sequenced in a study of blood T cell repertoires in COVID-19. Generated by immunoSEQ multiplex PCR, the TCRdb table keeps only in-frame clones and is missing some. The sample lists 200,000 to 250,000 clones, around 82% seen once, with over 10% in the top ten. Sequenced input: peripheral blood. These receptor sequences come from a human donor in a cohort sampled during active COVID-19.

The genes are TRBV6-6 and TRBJ1-1; D remains ambiguous. This CDR3 comprises 12 residues. The germline V gene has CDR1 MNHNY and CDR2 SVGAGI (reference sequence). Between the trimmed V and J ends, which lost 0 bases and 4 bases, there was a span of 3 bases. The CDR3 nucleotides read TGTGCCAGCAGTTACTCCTTCACTGAAGCTTTCTTT. It is translated as CASSYSFTEAFF.

The CDR3 coding sequence is TGCGCCAGCAGCTTGGAGGGACAACGGAATGAAAAACTGTTTTTT. This translates into CASSLEGQRNEKLFF. The chain links TRBV5-1 to TRBJ1-4, with D possibly being TRBD1 (6 bases). The CDR3 extends over 15 amino acids. V lost 0 bases and J 5 bases, leaving 11 bases between the germline ends. Germline loops: CDR1 SGHRS, CDR2 YFSETQ. Full variable domain (remainder filled in from reference TRBV5-1 and TRBJ1-4): KAGVTQTPRYLIKTRGQQVTLSCSPISGHRSVSWYQQTPGQGLQFLFEYFSETQRNKGNFPGRFSGRQFSNSRSEMNVSTLELGDSALYLCASSLEGQRNEKLFFGSGTQLSVL.

The chain carries TRBV9 and TRBJ2-1; 10 bases map to TRBD2. V shed 0 bases and J 6 bases; nucleotides not matched to a gene: 6. CDR3 length: 16 amino acids. CDR1 and CDR2 from the germline V gene are SGDLS and YYNGEE. The DNA of the CDR3 is TGTGCCAGCAGCGTAGCCAGCGGGAGGGCCGGCAATGAGCAGTTCTTC. Translation: CASSVASGRAGNEQFF.

The chain combines TRBV28 with TRBJ2-2; 8 bases align to TRBD1. After removal of 6 bases from V and 4 bases from J, the junction contained 4 bases not matched to a gene. The germline V gene has CDR1 MDHEN and CDR2 SYDVKM. The CDR3 spans 14 residues. The CDR3, as DNA: TGTGCCAGCAGCAGGGGGCAAGGCACCGGGGAGCTGTTTTTT. Residues: CASSRGQGTGELFF.

This chain uses TRBV28 with TRBJ1-6, with D unclear. The CDR3 is made up of 16 amino acids. Germline loops: CDR1 MDHEN, CDR2 SYDVKM. V gave up 11 bases and J gave up 0 bases, with 17 bases separating them. CDR3 DNA sequence: TGTGCCTCTAAACAAGCGGCGAGCTCCTATAATTCACCCCTCCACTTT. Translated: CASKQAASSYNSPLHF.

The chain recombines TRBV19 with TRBJ2-2; 7 bases are shared with TRBD1. Germline assignment: CDR1 LNHDA and CDR2 SQIVND (reference sequence). The CDR3 is made up of 14 amino acids. The CDR3 region has the DNA TGTGTCGCGCGAGAAGGGGGCAACACCGGGGAGCTGTTTTTT. It yields the protein CVAREGGNTGELFF.

This clone was detected only a few times. A read error may produce the germline difference seen at one junction end. This rearrangement joins TRBV7-7 to TRBJ2-1, with 9 bases identical to TRBD1. CDR1 is SSHAT and CDR2 is FNYEAQ in the germline V gene (reference sequence). The CDR3 has 15 residues. This chain's CDR3 is CASSPGTGRVNEQFF. In nucleotides, the CDR3 is TGTGCTAGCAGCCCAGGGACAGGGAGGGTCAATGAGCAGTTCTTC.

The chain has TRBV18 and TRBJ1-3; D not certain. This CDR3 comprises 14 residues. Deletions cut 2 bases from V and 4 bases from J, with 9 bases between. Germline CDR1 is KGHSH and CDR2 is LQKENI. Written as DNA, the CDR3 is TGTGCCAGCTCACCAGAGGCATCGGGAAACACCATATATTTT. Translated, it gives CASSPEASGNTIYF.

The chain combines TRBV19 with TRBJ1-1, with 7 positions matching TRBD1. V shed 7 bases and J 3 bases; nucleotides not matched to a gene: 8. CDR1 LNHDA and CDR2 SQIVND come from the germline V gene (reference sequence). This CDR3 is 14 amino acids long. The CDR3 region is CASTMGQIDTEAFF. The DNA of the CDR3 is TGTGCCAGTACCATGGGACAGATAGACACTGAAGCTTTCTTT.

The chain uses TRBV6-5 and TRBJ1-3, with a possible D match to TRBD1 (6 bases). The V end was cut by 5 bases, the J end by 4 bases, with 15 bases between. The CDR3 spans 15 residues. Germline assignment: CDR1 MNHEY and CDR2 SVGAGI. CDR3 in amino acids: CASSPSRTVGNTIYF. CDR3 nucleotides: TGTGCCAGCAGTCCCTCGAGGACAGTGGGAAACACCATATATTTT.

This clone was detected only a few times. V usage is TRBV7-2 and J usage is TRBJ2-2; D is uncertain. The CDR3 loop spans 16 amino acids. The germline V gene encodes CDR1 SGHTA and CDR2 FQGNSA. The germline V and J ends were trimmed by 5 bases and 3 bases, with 16 bases remaining between them. In nucleotides, the CDR3 is TGTGCCAGCAGCCACGCCAACTTCCGGGACACCGGGGAGCTGTTTTTT. Its protein is CASSHANFRDTGELFF.

The chain combines TRBV5-5 with TRBJ2-7; 11 bases are a match to TRBD2. V lost 5 bases and J lost 0; bases outside the gene matches: 4. The CDR3 runs 15 residues. The germline V gene encodes CDR1 SGHKS and CDR2 YYEKEE (reference sequence). CDR3 protein: CASSWTSGRSYEQYF. The CDR3 coding sequence is TGTGCCAGCAGTTGGACTAGCGGGCGCTCCTACGAGCAGTACTTC.

The rearrangement links TRBV6-6 to TRBJ1-4, with D possibly being TRBD1 (6 bases). The V end lost 5 bases, the J end lost 3 bases, and 13 bases lay between the germline ends. This CDR3 has 15 amino acids. The germline V gene has CDR1 MNHNY and CDR2 SVGAGI (reference sequence). CDR3 amino acids: CASSLTGSANEKLFF. CDR3 bases: TGTGCCAGCAGTCTCACAGGGTCTGCTAATGAAAAACTGTTTTTT.

The CDR3 coding sequence is TGTGCCAGCAGCTTTTTTGGCGGGGACGGGGAGCTGTTTTTT. Residues: CASSFFGGDGELFF. The chain uses TRBV7-9 and TRBJ2-2; D may be TRBD2 (6 bases). The CDR3 length is 14 residues. The ends were cut back, 3 bases at V and 7 bases at J, with 12 bases in the middle. Germline V gene lookup returns CDR1 SEHNR and CDR2 FQNEAQ (reference sequence).

The V and J genes are TRBV10-3 and TRBJ2-5, with D possibly TRBD2 on 5 matching bases. V lost 5 bases to trimming and J lost 5 bases, with 18 bases between them. Germline-derived CDR1 and CDR2 are ENHRY and SYGVKD. There are 15 residues in the CDR3. The CDR3 DNA sequence: TGTGCCATCAGTTCACCGGCGCCTCGAGGGGAGACCCAGTACTTC. The encoded protein is CAISSPAPRGETQYF.

The rearrangement joins TRBV5-1 to TRBJ1-2, with a possible D match to TRBD1 (5 bases). CDR1 is SGHRS and CDR2 is YFSETQ in the germline V gene. The CDR3 contains 14 residues. V shed 4 bases and J shed 13 bases, with 23 bases lying between them. Written as DNA, the CDR3 is TGCGCCAGCAGCCTGGACACCGTAACAATAAAGTGCACCTTC. This translates into CASSLDTVTIKCTF.

This chain uses TRBV7-9 with TRBJ2-2; TRBD2 might be the D (6 bases). CDR3 length: 14 residues. From germline, CDR1 is SEHNR and CDR2 FQNEAQ (reference sequence). With 8 bases removed from V and 7 bases from J, the gap between germline ends came to 17 bases. For the CDR3, the DNA is TGTGCCAGCCGCGGGGCCCCCAGAGACGGGGAGCTGTTTTTT. Translated, it gives CASRGAPRDGELFF.

V usage is TRBV6-1 and J usage is TRBJ2-2; 8 bases fit TRBD2. Germline values: CDR1 MNHNS, CDR2 SASEGT. With V trimmed by 3 bases and J by 4 bases, 10 bases remained unmatched. The CDR3 sequence is 17 residues long. CDR3 residues: CASSDPRGGVPTGELFF. CDR3 DNA sequence: TGTGCCAGCAGTGATCCCCGGGGGGGGGTGCCCACCGGGGAGCTGTTTTTT.

This clone was counted between two and nine times. The V gene is TRBV19, the J gene TRBJ1-2; D is possibly TRBD1 (6 bases). The V and J ends lost 10 bases and 5 bases respectively, with 17 bases between them. The CDR3 is made up of 13 amino acids. Germline V CDR1 and CDR2: LNHDA, SQIVND (reference sequence). CDR3 amino acids: CATSLGGAYGYTF. The CDR3 DNA is TGTGCCACCAGTCTCGGGGGGGCTTATGGCTACACCTTC.

The chain carries TRBV6-1 and TRBJ2-1; TRBD2 agrees at 8 bases. This CDR3 contains 16 residues. Germline CDR1 MNHNS, CDR2 SASEGT. V lost 2 bases to trimming and J lost 0 bases; unmatched junction nucleotides: 3. The CDR3 coding sequence is TGTGCCAGCAGTGAATTTAGCGGGACCTCCTACAATGAGCAGTTCTTC. Amino acids: CASSEFSGTSYNEQFF.

The V and J genes are TRBV7-2 and TRBJ2-2, with 7 bases that match TRBD2. With 5 bases clipped from V and 1 base from J, the junction kept 7 bases outside the gene matches. Per the germline V gene, CDR1 is SGHTA and CDR2 is FQGNSA. This CDR3 contains 16 residues. The CDR3 DNA sequence: TGTGCCAGCAGCCCCTCGGGACTACTGAACACCGGGGAGCTGTTTTTT. Its translation: CASSPSGLLNTGELFF.

In DNA form, the CDR3 reads TGTGCCAGCAGTTGGGCCGTAGACTCCTACAATGAGCAGTTCTTC. Translation gives CASSWAVDSYNEQFF. This sequence joins TRBV27 and TRBJ2-1; D is ambiguous. The length of the CDR3 is 15 residues. With 4 bases removed from V and 0 bases from J, the gap between germline ends came to 10 bases. CDR1 and CDR2 from the germline V gene are MNHEY and SMNVEV (reference sequence).

This chain links TRBV3-1 (or the pseudogene TRBV3-2) with TRBJ1-2; 12 nucleotides match TRBD1. The CDR3 is made up of 17 amino acids. The V gene end was trimmed by 4 bases and the J gene end by 2 bases; junction bases not matched to a gene: 8. Germline CDR1 reads LGHDT; CDR2 reads YNNKEL (reference sequence). This CDR3 reads CASSRGTGGAWNYGYTF. CDR3 coding DNA: TGTGCCAGCAGCCGCGGGACAGGGGGCGCATGGAACTATGGCTACACCTTC.